The T cell receptor beta chain under discussion was sequenced for a study of T cells in tuberculosis. Study details: CD1B tetramers identified T cells specific for mycobacterial lipid GMM.

Points from the study as a whole: The stringent gate may have excluded weak CD1B-GMM tetramer binders.

Germline V gene sequence: CDR1 SGHNT, CDR2 YYREEE (reference sequence). Deletions cut 5 bases from V and 4 bases from J, with 15 bases between. The CDR3 has 14 amino acids. Chain pairing is unknown; alpha and beta were sequenced separately. Sequenced by immunoSEQ multiplex PCR; TCRdb stores in-frame clones only, minus some. This sample has about 88,000 clones, with approximately 90% found just once. Cells were sorted from thawed PBMC rested overnight and stained with GMM-loaded CD1B tetramer, viability dye and anti-CD3. CD1B tetramers were loaded with Rhodococcus equi-derived C32 glucose monomycolate.

The J gene is TRBJ2-5, the V gene TRBV5-4; D is unclear. The sequenced sample was CD1b-GMM tetramer-negative cells sorted from PBMCs. This TCR derives from an adult woman with latent tuberculosis. CDR3 residues: CASRRSSGVETQYF. The CDR3 DNA follows: TGTGCCAGCAGACGTAGTTCTGGTGTAGAGACCCAGTACTTC. The whole variable domain, remainder taken from reference TRBV5-4 and TRBJ2-5, is ETGVTQSPTHLIKTRGQQVTLRCSSQSGHNTVSWYQQALGQGPQFIFQYYREEENGRGNFPPRFSGLQFPNYSSELNVNALELDDSALYLCASRRSSGVETQYFGPGTRLLVL.